The source of this TCR beta chain is a study of response to subunit inactivated influenza vaccine. Study observations and caveats: The authors offered the suggestion that each seasonal influenza vaccination recruits few new T cells.

V lost 5 bases to trimming and J lost 8 bases, with 16 bases between them. The CDR3 totals 14 residues. In germline, CDR1 is MDHEN, CDR2 SYDVKM. TCRdb processed the RT-PCR reads anew with MiXCR; each CDR3 protein has one entry. The sample yields some 520,000 distinct CDR3 sequences, 15% to 20% seen once. About this clonotype itself: Its antigen remains unknown.

The genes are TRBV28 and TRBJ2-1; possible D gene TRBD1, 6 bases. The clonotype originates from a man in his fifties or sixties who received an inactivated influenza vaccine. The sequencing here drew on CD4+ T cells sorted from PBMCs, taken around 25 months after vaccination. The CDR3 sequence: CASSVNFGGDEQFF. The CDR3 DNA follows: TGTGCCAGCAGTGTTAACTTTGGGGGCGATGAGCAGTTCTTC.